This paragraph covers one T cell receptor (beta chain) sequence. This CDR3 comprises 16 residues. Germline assignment: CDR1 LGHDT and CDR2 YNNKEL (reference sequence). V trimming: 3 bases; J trimming: 11 bases; junction bases outside the gene matches: 14. This sample stems from a study of blood T cell repertoires in COVID-19. Here immunoSEQ multiplex PCR was the method, and the copy in TCRdb shows in-frame clones only, minus some. The sample contains about 230,000 clones, 80% to 85% of which appear only once. J is TRBJ2-5 and V is TRBV3-1 (or the pseudogene TRBV3-2); TRBD2 matches 11 bases. The clonotype was recovered from a man aged 45-65 years with active or convalescent COVID-19. Specimen: peripheral blood. CDR3: CASSQGRTSGSGGQYF. In nucleotides, the CDR3 is TGTGCCAGCAGCCAGGGCAGGACTAGCGGGTCGGGGGGGCAGTACTTC.